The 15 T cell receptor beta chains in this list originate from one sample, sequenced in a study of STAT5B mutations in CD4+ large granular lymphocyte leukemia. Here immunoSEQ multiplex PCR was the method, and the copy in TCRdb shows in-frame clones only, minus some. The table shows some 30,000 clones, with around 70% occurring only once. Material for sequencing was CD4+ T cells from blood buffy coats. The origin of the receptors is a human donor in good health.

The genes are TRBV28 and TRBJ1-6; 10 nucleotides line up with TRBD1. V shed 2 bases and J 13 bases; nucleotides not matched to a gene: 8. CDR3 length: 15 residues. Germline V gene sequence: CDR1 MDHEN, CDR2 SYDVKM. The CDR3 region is CASSLLGQGQVPLHF. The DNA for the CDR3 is TGTGCCAGCAGTTTACTGGGACAGGGGCAAGTTCCCCTCCACTTT.

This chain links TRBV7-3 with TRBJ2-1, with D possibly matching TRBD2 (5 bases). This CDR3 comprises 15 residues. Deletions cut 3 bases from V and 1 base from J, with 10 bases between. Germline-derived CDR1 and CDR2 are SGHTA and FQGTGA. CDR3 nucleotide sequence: TGTGCCAGCAGCTTCGGAGCGGATTCCTACAATGAGCAGTTCTTC. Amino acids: CASSFGADSYNEQFF.

The CDR3 sequence: CASTRGGRSTLSGNTIYF. CDR3 nucleotides: TGTGCCAGTACCAGGGGGGGCAGGAGCACCCTCTCTGGAAACACCATATATTTT. The V gene is TRBV19, the J gene TRBJ1-3; TRBD1 matches at 7 bases. This CDR3 has 18 amino acids. V trimming: 7 bases; J trimming: 0 bases; junction bases outside the gene matches: 15. Per the germline V gene, CDR1 is LNHDA and CDR2 is SQIVND (reference sequence).

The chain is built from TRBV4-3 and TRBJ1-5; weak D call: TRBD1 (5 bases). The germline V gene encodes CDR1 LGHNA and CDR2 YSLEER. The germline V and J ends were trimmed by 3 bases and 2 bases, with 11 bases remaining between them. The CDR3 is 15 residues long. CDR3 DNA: TGCGCCAGCAGCCAGGACGCCAGGGGCAATCAGCCCCAGCATTTT. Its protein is CASSQDARGNQPQHF.

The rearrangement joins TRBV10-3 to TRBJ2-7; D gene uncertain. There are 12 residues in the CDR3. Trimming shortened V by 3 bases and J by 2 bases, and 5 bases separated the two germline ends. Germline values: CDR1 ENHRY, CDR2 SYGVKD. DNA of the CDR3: TGTGCCATCAGTGATCAGACCTACGAGCAGTACTTC. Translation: CAISDQTYEQYF.

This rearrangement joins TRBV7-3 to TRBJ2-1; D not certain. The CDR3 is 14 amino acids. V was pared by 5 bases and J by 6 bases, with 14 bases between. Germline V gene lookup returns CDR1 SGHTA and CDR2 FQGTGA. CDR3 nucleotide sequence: TGTGCCAGCAGCCCTCGAATCCTCTCCAATGAGCAGTTCTTC. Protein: CASSPRILSNEQFF.

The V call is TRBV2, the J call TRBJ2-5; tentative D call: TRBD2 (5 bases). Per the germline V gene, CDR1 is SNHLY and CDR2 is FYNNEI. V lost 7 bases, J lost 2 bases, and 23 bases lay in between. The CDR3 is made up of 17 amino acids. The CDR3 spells CASIVFRQTRGQETQYF. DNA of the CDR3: TGTGCCAGCATAGTATTCCGACAAACGAGAGGGCAAGAGACCCAGTACTTC.

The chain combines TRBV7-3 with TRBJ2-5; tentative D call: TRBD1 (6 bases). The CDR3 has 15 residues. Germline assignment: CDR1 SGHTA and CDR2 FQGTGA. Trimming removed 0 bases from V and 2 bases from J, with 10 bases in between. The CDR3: CASSLTGQTQETQYF. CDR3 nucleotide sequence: TGTGCCAGCAGCTTAACCGGACAGACTCAAGAGACCCAGTACTTC.

This CDR3 is CASSPQGANTEAFF. The CDR3 DNA reads as TGTGCCAGCAGCCCACAGGGGGCAAACACTGAAGCTTTCTTT. The gene calls are TRBV6-5 and TRBJ1-1; 9 nucleotides agree with TRBD1. CDR3 length equals 14 residues. The junction had 4 bases not matched to a gene; V was cut back by 6 bases and J by 2 bases. Germline V gene lookup returns CDR1 MNHEY and CDR2 SVGAGI.

The DNA of the CDR3 is TGTGCCAGCGTCCAAATGAGTGAGCAGTTCTTC. Residues: CASVQMSEQFF. This chain uses TRBV28 with TRBJ2-1; D remains unclear. This CDR3 is built from 11 residues. The germline V gene has CDR1 MDHEN and CDR2 SYDVKM. The V end was cut by 8 bases, the J end by 9 bases, with 11 bases between.

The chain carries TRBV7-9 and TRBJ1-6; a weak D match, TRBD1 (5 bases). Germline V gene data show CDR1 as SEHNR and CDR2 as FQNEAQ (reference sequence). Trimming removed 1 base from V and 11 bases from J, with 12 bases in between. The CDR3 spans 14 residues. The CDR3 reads CASSLELQGAPLHF. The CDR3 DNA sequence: TGTGCCAGCAGCTTAGAACTCCAGGGCGCACCCCTCCACTTT.

This CDR3 is CASSHLSGPGNTIYF. The CDR3 DNA follows: TGTGCCAGCAGTCACCTTTCGGGGCCTGGAAACACCATATATTTT. This chain links TRBV28 with TRBJ1-3; possibly TRBD1 for D (5 bases). In germline, CDR1 is MDHEN, CDR2 SYDVKM. CDR3 length equals 15 residues. The V end was cut by 5 bases, the J end by 2 bases, with 13 bases between.

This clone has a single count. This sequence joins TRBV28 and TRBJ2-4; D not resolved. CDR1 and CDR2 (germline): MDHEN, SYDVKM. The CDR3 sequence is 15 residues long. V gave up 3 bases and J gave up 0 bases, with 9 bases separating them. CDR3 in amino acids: CASSLAVVAKNIQYF. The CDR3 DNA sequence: TGTGCCAGCAGTTTGGCGGTGGTAGCCAAAAACATTCAGTACTTC.

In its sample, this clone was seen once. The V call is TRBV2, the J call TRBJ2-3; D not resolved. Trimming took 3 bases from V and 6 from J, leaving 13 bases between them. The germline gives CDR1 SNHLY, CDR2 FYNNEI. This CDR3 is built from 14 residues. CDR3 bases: TGTGCCAGCAGTGAGCTTCGTCTACTCGATACGCAGTATTTT. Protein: CASSELRLLDTQYF.

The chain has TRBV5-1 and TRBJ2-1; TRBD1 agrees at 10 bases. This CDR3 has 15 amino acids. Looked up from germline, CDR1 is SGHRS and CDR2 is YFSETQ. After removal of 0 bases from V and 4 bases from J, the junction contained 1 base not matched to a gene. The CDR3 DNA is TGCGCCAGCAGCTTGGGACAGGGGGCTTACAATGAGCAGTTCTTC. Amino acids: CASSLGQGAYNEQFF.